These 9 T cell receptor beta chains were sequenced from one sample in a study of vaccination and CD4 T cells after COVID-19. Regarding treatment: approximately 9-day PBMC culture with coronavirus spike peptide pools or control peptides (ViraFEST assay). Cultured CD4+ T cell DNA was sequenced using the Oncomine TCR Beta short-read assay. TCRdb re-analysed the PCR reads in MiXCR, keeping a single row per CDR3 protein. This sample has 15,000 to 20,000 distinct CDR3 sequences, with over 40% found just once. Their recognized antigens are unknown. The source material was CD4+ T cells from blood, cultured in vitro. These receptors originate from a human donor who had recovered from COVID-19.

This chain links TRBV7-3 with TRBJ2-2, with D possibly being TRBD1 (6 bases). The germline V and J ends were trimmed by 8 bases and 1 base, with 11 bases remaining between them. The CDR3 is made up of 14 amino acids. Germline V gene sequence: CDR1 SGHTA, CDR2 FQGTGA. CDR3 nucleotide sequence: TGTGCCAGCGCAGGGGCATGGAACACCGGGGAGCTGTTTTTT. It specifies CASAGAWNTGELFF. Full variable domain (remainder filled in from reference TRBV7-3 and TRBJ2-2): GAGVSQTPSNKVTEKGKYVELRCDPISGHTALYWYRQSLGQGPEFLIYFQGTGAADDSGLPNDRFFAVRPEGSVSTLKIQRTERGDSAVYLCASAGAWNTGELFFGEGSRLTVL.

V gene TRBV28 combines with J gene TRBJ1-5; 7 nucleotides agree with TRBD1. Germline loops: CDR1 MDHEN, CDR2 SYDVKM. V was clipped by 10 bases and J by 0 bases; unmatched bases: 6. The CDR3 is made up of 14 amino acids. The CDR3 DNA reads TGTGCCACCAGGGACAGACTTAGCAATCAGCCCCAGCATTTT. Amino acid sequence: CATRDRLSNQPQHF.

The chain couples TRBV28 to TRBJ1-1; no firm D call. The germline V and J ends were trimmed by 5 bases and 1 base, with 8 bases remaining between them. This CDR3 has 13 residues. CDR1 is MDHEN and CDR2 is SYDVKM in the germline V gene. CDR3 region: CASSGVENTEAFF. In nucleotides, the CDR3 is TGTGCCAGCAGTGGTGTGGAGAACACTGAAGCTTTCTTT.

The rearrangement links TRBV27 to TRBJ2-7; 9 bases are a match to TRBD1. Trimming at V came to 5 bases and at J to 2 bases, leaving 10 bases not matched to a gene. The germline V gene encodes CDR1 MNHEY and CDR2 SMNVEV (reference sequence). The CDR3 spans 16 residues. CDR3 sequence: CASSLTGGGLTYEQYF. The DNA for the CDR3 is TGTGCCAGCAGTCTAACAGGGGGCGGACTAACCTACGAGCAGTACTTC.

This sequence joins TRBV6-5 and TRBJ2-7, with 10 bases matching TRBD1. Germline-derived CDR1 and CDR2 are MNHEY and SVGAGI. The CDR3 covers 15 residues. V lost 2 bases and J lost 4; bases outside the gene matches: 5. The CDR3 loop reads CASSYDRGPSYEQYF. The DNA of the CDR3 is TGTGCCAGCAGTTACGACAGGGGGCCATCTTACGAGCAGTACTTC.

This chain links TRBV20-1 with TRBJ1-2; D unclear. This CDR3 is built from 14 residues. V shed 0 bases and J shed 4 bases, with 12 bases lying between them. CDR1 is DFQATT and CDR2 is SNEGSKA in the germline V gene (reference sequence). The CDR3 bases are TGCAGTGCTAGAGAGCCGGGCACCCTCTATGGCTACACCTTC. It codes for CSAREPGTLYGYTF.

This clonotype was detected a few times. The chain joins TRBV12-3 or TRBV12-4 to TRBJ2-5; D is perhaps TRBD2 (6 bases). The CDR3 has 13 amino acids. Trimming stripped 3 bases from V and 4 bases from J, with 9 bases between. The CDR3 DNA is TGTGCCAGCAGTTTGCAGGAGGGAGAGACCCAGTACTTC. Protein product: CASSLQEGETQYF.

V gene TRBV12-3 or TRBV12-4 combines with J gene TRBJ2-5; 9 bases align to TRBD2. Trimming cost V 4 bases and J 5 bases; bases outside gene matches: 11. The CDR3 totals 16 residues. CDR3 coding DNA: TGTGCCAGCAGTTGGGACGGCGGGAGGGACGGGGAGACCCAGTACTTC. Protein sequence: CASSWDGGRDGETQYF.

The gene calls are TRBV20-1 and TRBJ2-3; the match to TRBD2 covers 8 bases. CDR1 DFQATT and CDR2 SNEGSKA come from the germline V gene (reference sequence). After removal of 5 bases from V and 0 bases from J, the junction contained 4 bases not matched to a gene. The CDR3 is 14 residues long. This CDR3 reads CSARGGSSTDTQYF. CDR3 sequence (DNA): TGCAGTGCTCGCGGGGGGTCTAGCACAGATACGCAGTATTTT.